This T cell receptor beta chain was sequenced for a study of blood T cell repertoires in COVID-19. Sequencing was performed with immunoSEQ multiplex PCR; in TCRdb, only in-frame clones are kept and a portion is missing. The data contain roughly 250,000 clones, just under 85% of them singletons. This CDR3 has 15 amino acids. Germline V gene data show CDR1 as SNHLY and CDR2 as FYNNEI. V gave up 7 bases and J gave up 5 bases, with 20 bases separating them. The source material was peripheral blood. V is TRBV2 and J is TRBJ2-5; possibly TRBD1 for D (8 bases). The source of this sequence is a woman aged 60-75 years with active or convalescent COVID-19. The CDR3 nucleotides read TGTGCCAGCACTTTAGTAGGACAGGGAGGGGAGACCCAGTACTTC. It specifies CASTLVGQGGETQYF.